This T cell receptor beta chain was sequenced in a study of blood T cells in healthy people across ages. Findings and limits, study-wide: Using unsorted PBMCs precluded a conclusive naive versus antigen-experienced comparison.

This clonotype was found many times. Its antigen is unidentified. The germline CDR1 and CDR2 sequences are GTSNPN and SVGIG (reference sequence). The V end was cut by 1 base, the J end by 0 bases, with 7 bases between. This CDR3 has 13 residues. Then a second PCR, running roughly 7 to 11 cycles, was carried out with a sample-barcoded 5' primer and a J-beta primer mix. TCRdb redid the calling of the 5' RACE reads with MiXCR, one entry per CDR3 protein. Here the sample spans about 770,000 distinct CDR3 sequences, 44% being singletons. The TCR comes from a man aged 55 to 70 in good health. The chain couples TRBV30 to TRBJ2-7, with no clear D. The sample consisted of blood. In DNA form, the CDR3 reads TGTGCCTGGAGTGGGCCAAACTCCTACGAGCAGTACTTC. Translating it yields CAWSGPNSYEQYF.